The present entry profiles one TCR beta chain with its context. CDR3 length: 14 amino acids. The germline V gene has CDR1 SGHRS and CDR2 YFSETQ. V lost 4 bases to trimming and J lost 5 bases, with 15 bases between them. One entry per CDR3 protein results from TCRdb running MiXCR on the RT-PCR reads. The data hold about 680,000 distinct CDR3 sequences, with 12% to 15% observed a single time. The chain is built from TRBV5-1 and TRBJ2-5, with a tentative D call TRBD2 (5 bases). The TCR sequence derives from a female donor in good health, serving as a healthy control. Sequencing input: memory CD4+ T cells from blood. This CDR3 is CASSRAEGRETQYF. In DNA form, the CDR3 reads TGCGCCAGCAGCCGAGCGGAAGGGCGGGAGACCCAGTACTTC.